What follows are 21 T cell receptor beta chains derived from one specimen sequenced in a study of kidney transplant recipient with SARS-CoV-2 infection. Each CDR3 protein is one row after TCRdb ran MiXCR on the reads. The sample holds 250,000 or so distinct CDR3 sequences; 25% to 35% are singletons and the top ten take roughly 7%. The specimen comprised a blood sample, sampled at baseline and on roughly day 110 from a kidney transplant recipient. These receptors originate from a male patient aged 25-45 years who had COVID-19 and was a kidney transplant recipient. Part of the T cell pool may stem from the graft donor.

At least ten counts were recorded for this clonotype. This rearrangement joins TRBV7-2 to TRBJ1-1; weak D call: TRBD1 (6 bases). CDR1 is SGHTA, CDR2 FQGNSA, per germline. Trimming stripped 7 bases from V and 0 bases from J, with 12 bases between. This CDR3 spans 14 amino acids. The DNA for the CDR3 is TGTGCCAGCACGCATGGACAGATGAACACTGAAGCTTTCTTT. This encodes CASTHGQMNTEAFF.

The chain uses TRBV10-2 and TRBJ1-4; D is unclear. The V and J ends lost 9 bases and 4 bases respectively, with 12 bases between them. Germline V gene sequence: CDR1 WSHSY, CDR2 SAAADI. This CDR3 comprises 13 residues. The CDR3 is CASTWHLNEKLFF. The CDR3 coding sequence is TGCGCCAGTACATGGCATCTTAATGAAAAACTGTTTTTT.

With respect to this clonotype: A much larger clonotype is one base distant, so this may be a read error. This chain uses TRBV5-4 with TRBJ1-2, with no clear D. Germline V lookup: CDR1 SGHNT, CDR2 YYREEE (reference sequence). Trimming left V 7 bases short and J 4 bases short, with 23 bases between. The CDR3 has 16 residues. CDR3 in amino acids: CASSCSVPGKTYGYTF. The DNA of the CDR3 is TGTGCCAGCTCCTGTTCCGTACCAGGAAAGACCTATGGCTACACCTTC. Using reference TRBV5-4 and TRBJ1-2 for the parts outside the CDR3, the full variable domain is ETGVTQSPTHLIKTRGQQVTLRCSSQSGHNTVSWYQQALGQGPQFIFQYYREEENGRGNFPPRFSGLQFPNYSSELNVNALELDDSALYLCASSCSVPGKTYGYTFGSGTRLTVV.

This clonotype occurred a few times. J is TRBJ2-4 and V is TRBV28, with 11 bases fitting TRBD2. J lost 4 bases, V lost 5 bases, and 7 bases had no gene match. This CDR3 contains 16 residues. The germline V gene has CDR1 MDHEN and CDR2 SYDVKM. The CDR3 sequence: CASSPAGLAEKNIQYF. CDR3 in DNA: TGTGCCAGCAGTCCAGCGGGACTAGCGGAAAAAAACATTCAGTACTTC.

Comments on this clonotype: A much larger clone lies one base from this, so it may be a read error. The chain combines TRBV3-1 with TRBJ2-2; D gene unclear. The CDR3 length is 18 residues. The V gene lost 6 bases and the J gene lost 5 bases, with 25 bases spanning the gap. Per the germline V gene, CDR1 is LGHDT and CDR2 is YNNKEL (reference sequence). The CDR3 loop reads CASRRARPISGLTGELFF. DNA of the CDR3: TGTGCCAGCAGAAGGGCGCGTCCCATTTCAGGCTTGACCGGGGAGCTGTTTTTT.

The chain joins TRBV12-3 or TRBV12-4 to TRBJ2-1, with 12 bases fitting TRBD1. Unmatched junction bases numbered 5, after V lost 5 bases and J lost 9 bases. This CDR3 region has 14 residues. The CDR3 here is CASSTGTGGSEQFF. DNA of the CDR3: TGTGCCAGCAGTACCGGGACAGGGGGCAGTGAGCAGTTCTTC.

This clonotype was seen at least ten times. The gene calls are TRBV2 and TRBJ1-1, with D unclear. Trimming took 5 bases from V and 1 from J, leaving 11 bases between them. CDR3 length: 14 residues. Germline V gives CDR1 SNHLY, CDR2 FYNNEI. The CDR3 is CASSYRPGNTEAFF. CDR3 bases: TGTGCCAGCAGTTATAGACCGGGGAACACTGAAGCTTTCTTT.

This clonotype was found many times. This chain joins TRBV7-9 and TRBJ2-3; 7 bases are a match to TRBD1. The germline CDR1 and CDR2 sequences are SEHNR and FQNEAQ (reference sequence). J gave up 5 bases and V 0 bases, and 2 bases lay outside the gene matches. The CDR3 totals 14 residues. The CDR3 reads CASSLAGGVDTQYF. CDR3 sequence (DNA): TGTGCCAGCAGCTTAGCAGGGGGCGTAGATACGCAGTATTTT.

This clonotype was seen many times. V gene TRBV28 combines with J gene TRBJ1-2, with TRBD1 matching over 7 bases. Germline CDR1 and CDR2: MDHEN and SYDVKM. This CDR3 is 13 amino acids long. V lost 5 bases and J lost 8; bases outside the gene matches: 8. CDR3 nucleotides: TGTGCCAGCAGTCTAGGGGGCGCGGGGGGCTACACCTTC. It translates to CASSLGGAGGYTF.

Worth noting for this clonotype: This may come from a read error, since a much larger clone is one base off. The chain uses TRBV3-1 and TRBJ1-1; D is uncertain. Trimming pared 5 bases from V and 4 bases from J, leaving 23 bases between. There are 17 residues in the CDR3. Per germline, CDR1 LGHDT and CDR2 YNNKEL (reference sequence). The chain's CDR3 is CASSGWSLISIRTEAFF. The CDR3 region has the DNA TGTGCCAGCAGCGGATGGAGTCTCATTTCAATTCGCACTGAAGCTTTCTTT.

The table lists this clonotype with many counts. V is TRBV6-5 and J is TRBJ1-1; D not certain. The CDR3 loop spans 14 amino acids. Germline CDR1 reads MNHEY; CDR2 reads SVGAGI. V was shortened by 4 bases and J by 0 bases, with 9 bases between the two germline ends. The CDR3 reads CASSFGGMNTEAFF. CDR3 nucleotides: TGTGCCAGCAGTTTTGGAGGTATGAACACTGAAGCTTTCTTT.

This clonotype has ten or more counts. The chain is built from TRBV7-6 and TRBJ1-2; D is unresolved. V was shortened by 5 bases and J by 4 bases, with 23 bases between the two germline ends. Germline-derived CDR1 and CDR2 are SGHVS and FNYEAQ. CDR3 length equals 17 residues. DNA of the CDR3: TGTGCCAGCAGCATTAAGATTGAATCTCGAAAGACCTATGGCTACACCTTC. Amino acid sequence: CASSIKIESRKTYGYTF.

As concerns this clonotype: This could be a read error, since a much larger clone is one nucleotide away. The CDR3 coding sequence is TGTGCTAGTGGTGGAAATGGTTTGCGGGGAAAGACCTATGGCTACACCTTC. Translating gives CASGGNGLRGKTYGYTF. The rearrangement joins TRBV12-5 to TRBJ1-2, with no clear D. Germline-derived CDR1 and CDR2 are LGHNT and FRNRAP. The ends were cut back, 5 bases at V and 4 bases at J, with 23 bases in the middle. The CDR3 runs to 17 residues. The full variable domain, rest sourced from reference TRBV12-5 and TRBJ1-2, is DARVTQTPRHKVTEMGQEVTMRCQPILGHNTVFWYRQTMMQGLELLAYFRNRAPLDDSGMPKDRFSAEMPDATLATLKIQPSEPRDSAVYFCASGGNGLRGKTYGYTFGSGTRLTVV.

Comments on this clonotype: One junction end does not reproduce the germline sequence, and a read error may be involved. CDR3 DNA sequence: TGTGCCAGCAGCCCCACTTTACAGGAGAAACTTAATGAAAAACTGCTTTTT. It yields the protein CASSPTLQEKLNEKLLF. The V gene is TRBV7-8, the J gene TRBJ1-4; tentatively, D is TRBD1 (5 bases). Germline CDR1 is SGHVS and CDR2 is FQNEAQ. This CDR3 spans 17 amino acids.

A note on this clonotype: A read error may explain this, as a much larger clone is one base away. The chain recombines TRBV23-1 with TRBJ1-2; D uncertain. TRBV23-1 is an ORF, with its function uncertain. Trimming shortened V by 5 bases and J by 7 bases, and 26 bases separated the two germline ends. The CDR3 extends over 17 amino acids. CDR3 protein: CASSAVMLRRKTCGYTF. The CDR3 bases are TGCGCCAGCAGTGCAGTCATGCTACGCAGAAAGACCTGTGGCTACACCTTC.

Details on this clonotype: It may be a read error: a sequence one base away is much more abundant. The chain couples TRBV10-2 to TRBJ2-5; D gene uncertain. CDR3 length: 15 amino acids. CDR1 and CDR2 (germline): WSHSY, SAAADI. The CDR3 region is CACRATPQGHGTQYF. DNA of the CDR3: TGCGCCTGCAGAGCGACTCCCCAAGGGCATGGGACCCAGTACTTC.

J is TRBJ1-2 and V is TRBV24-1, with D uncertain. CDR3 size: 17 residues. The germline V and J ends were trimmed by 6 bases and 4 bases, with 23 bases remaining between them. The V gene's germline CDR1 is KGHDR and CDR2 SFDVKD. CDR3 in amino acids: CATSLRFSTRKTYGYTF. Written as DNA, the CDR3 is TGTGCCACCAGTCTGCGCTTTAGTACCAGAAAGACCTATGGCTACACCTTC.

At least ten counts were recorded for this clonotype. The genes are TRBV27 and TRBJ2-7, with 7 bases aligning to TRBD2. The junction had 10 bases not matched to a gene; V was cut back by 5 bases and J by 3 bases. Germline assignment: CDR1 MNHEY and CDR2 SMNVEV (reference sequence). The length of the CDR3 is 15 residues. CDR3 amino acids: CASSPRTRSSYEQYF. CDR3 in DNA: TGTGCCAGCAGTCCCCGGACTAGATCGAGCTACGAGCAGTACTTC.

This clonotype was detected only once. An end of the junction differs from the germline gene, which may be a read error. The chain couples TRBV9 to TRBJ2-2; D unclear. CDR1 and CDR2 from the germline V gene are SGDLS and YYNGEE. The length of the CDR3 is 14 residues. The CDR3 is CASSVRPNTGELFF. The CDR3 DNA is TGTGCCAGCAGTGTACGGCCAAACACTGGGGAGCTGTTTTTT.

This clonotype was counted many times. This chain joins TRBV6-5 and TRBJ1-1; D remains unclear. Between the trimmed V and J ends, which lost 2 bases and 4 bases, there was a span of 14 bases. From germline, CDR1 is MNHEY and CDR2 SVGAGI. This CDR3 is built from 15 residues. CDR3 DNA sequence: TGTGCCAGCAGTTACGATTCTTGGCGGGCCACTGAAGCTTTCTTT. Residues: CASSYDSWRATEAFF.

About this clonotype: A much more abundant neighbour one base away suggests this may be a read error. The chain links TRBV27 to TRBJ2-2; a possible D gene is TRBD1 (6 bases). Germline-derived CDR1 and CDR2 are MNHEY and SMNVEV (reference sequence). With 6 bases removed from V and 5 bases from J, the gap between germline ends came to 13 bases. The CDR3 extends over 14 amino acids. CDR3 coding DNA: TGTGCCAGCAGCGGGACAAGGTTGACCGGGGAGCTGTTTTTT. As protein: CASSGTRLTGELFF.